This entry lists 25 T cell receptor beta chains sequenced from one sample in a study of response to subunit inactivated influenza vaccine. Each CDR3 protein gets one entry after TCRdb re-called the RT-PCR reads with MiXCR. This repertoire shows 500,000 to 700,000 distinct CDR3 sequences, roughly a quarter found once; its top ten account for roughly 2.8%. These data were also filed under a second study, of T cells expressing NK-cell markers. As that study records: For TCR beta, cDNA was produced by 5'RACE template switching with UMIs.

The sequencing used CD4+ T cells sorted from PBMCs, collected about 11 days after vaccination. Source of these receptors: a man over 45 who received an inactivated influenza vaccine.

This clonotype was detected only a few times. This rearrangement joins TRBV5-5 to TRBJ1-5; tentative D call: TRBD1 (5 bases). Germline CDR1 and CDR2: SGHKS and YYEKEE (reference sequence). The CDR3 length is 16 residues. Trimming took off 0 bases at V and 2 bases at J, with 12 bases between the two ends. The chain's CDR3 is CASSLVGGTGNQPQHF. DNA of the CDR3: TGTGCCAGCAGCTTGGTGGGGGGGACCGGCAATCAGCCCCAGCATTTT. The variable domain in full, completed from reference TRBV5-5 and TRBJ1-5, reads DAGVTQSPTHLIKTRGQQVTLRCSPISGHKSVSWYQQVLGQGPQFIFQYYEKEERGRGNFPDRFSARQFPNYSSELNVNALLLGDSALYLCASSLVGGTGNQPQHFGDGTRLSIL.

The sample holds a few counts of this clonotype. The J gene is TRBJ2-3, the V gene TRBV5-1; 7 bases are a match to TRBD1. Germline trimming cut 0 bases from V and 5 bases from J; bases unmatched to any gene: 3. The CDR3 is 14 amino acids. Per the germline V gene, CDR1 is SGHRS and CDR2 is YFSETQ. The CDR3 protein is CASSLEGQLDTQYF. In DNA, the CDR3 is TGCGCCAGCAGCTTGGAGGGACAGTTAGATACGCAGTATTTT.

The chain couples TRBV20-1 to TRBJ2-3; D tentatively reads TRBD1 or TRBD2 (5 bases each). Per the germline V gene, CDR1 is DFQATT and CDR2 is SNEGSKA (reference sequence). The CDR3 contains 16 residues. Deletions cut 3 bases from V and 3 bases from J, with 19 bases between. CDR3 loop: CSARSASSGRTDTQYF. CDR3 DNA sequence: TGCAGTGCTAGGTCGGCCTCCTCGGGGCGAACAGATACGCAGTATTTT.

J is TRBJ2-3 and V is TRBV20-1; tentatively, D is TRBD1 (7 bases). The V end was cut by 1 base, the J end by 3 bases, with 14 bases between. Germline CDR1 DFQATT, CDR2 SNEGSKA (reference sequence). The CDR3 extends over 15 amino acids. CDR3 sequence reads: CSARAGGTGTDTQYF. DNA of the CDR3: TGCAGTGCTAGAGCAGGGGGGACTGGGACAGATACGCAGTATTTT.

At least ten counts were recorded for this clonotype. V is TRBV5-1 and J is TRBJ1-6; TRBD1 matches at 7 bases. From germline, CDR1 is SGHRS and CDR2 YFSETQ. With V trimmed by 1 base and J by 0 bases, 10 bases remained unmatched. The CDR3 is 19 amino acids. The CDR3 sequence: CASSLRKGQASSYNSPLHF. CDR3 DNA: TGCGCCAGCAGCTTGAGGAAAGGACAGGCGAGCTCCTATAATTCACCCCTCCACTTT.

V usage is TRBV20-1 and J usage is TRBJ1-1, with 7 positions matching TRBD1. Germline-derived CDR1 and CDR2 are DFQATT and SNEGSKA (reference sequence). The V gene end was trimmed by 0 bases and the J gene end by 3 bases; junction bases not matched to a gene: 7. The CDR3 loop spans 15 amino acids. As DNA, the CDR3 is TGCAGTGCTAGAGACCCAACAGGGGATGACACTGAAGCTTTCTTT. Translating it yields CSARDPTGDDTEAFF.

In its sample, this clonotype was seen many times. The CDR3 loop is CASSLDRLENTEAFF. The CDR3 bases are TGTGCCAGCAGCTTAGACCGACTAGAGAACACTGAAGCTTTCTTT. The chain joins TRBV7-2 to TRBJ1-1; the D is unclear. Germline V gene lookup returns CDR1 SGHTA and CDR2 FQGNSA. V lost 1 base and J lost 1, with 10 bases in between. The CDR3 totals 15 residues.

This clonotype showed up many times. This rearrangement joins TRBV4-2 to TRBJ2-6; D perhaps matches TRBD2 (7 bases). The CDR3 runs to 19 residues. CDR1 is LGHNA and CDR2 is YNFKEQ in the germline V gene. Trimming stripped 0 bases from V and 0 bases from J, with 15 bases between. This CDR3 reads CASSQDWGGDYSGANVLTF. CDR3 nucleotides: TGTGCCAGCAGCCAAGATTGGGGGGGCGACTACTCTGGGGCCAACGTCCTGACTTTC.

This rearrangement joins TRBV7-2 to TRBJ1-3; D is undetermined. V was trimmed by 5 bases and J by 4 bases, leaving 15 bases between them. Germline V CDR1 and CDR2: SGHTA, FQGNSA. This CDR3 has 15 amino acids. This CDR3 is CASSHGAASGNTIYF. For the CDR3, the DNA is TGTGCCAGCAGCCATGGAGCGGCTTCCGGAAACACCATATATTTT.

A word on this clonotype: Mismatch with germline at one junction end may stem from a read error. The chain links TRBV10-3 to TRBJ2-3; D is ambiguous. The CDR3 length is 15 residues. The germline gives CDR1 ENHRY, CDR2 SYGVKD. Here the CDR3 DNA reads TGTGCCATCTCGGCGGCTCAGAGCAGCACAGATACGCAGTGTTTT. Amino acid sequence: CAISAAQSSTDTQCF.

The table lists this clonotype with a count of one. Just one base apart from a much larger clone, this may be a read error. V gene TRBV7-8 combines with J gene TRBJ1-5, with D unclear. Germline V CDR1 and CDR2: SGHVS, FQNEAQ. The CDR3 covers 13 residues. CDR3 region: CASSESVYQHQHF. The CDR3 DNA is TGTGCCAGCAGCGAATCCGTTTATCAGCACCAGCATTTT.

This clonotype came up a few times. The rearrangement links TRBV2 to TRBJ2-5; the D is unclear. Germline V gene data show CDR1 as SNHLY and CDR2 as FYNNEI. The CDR3 totals 12 residues. Trimming took off 7 bases at V and 5 bases at J, with 11 bases between the two ends. The CDR3 loop is CASNTGLETQYF. The CDR3 region has the DNA TGTGCCAGCAACACCGGGCTGGAGACCCAGTACTTC.

This clonotype was observed many times. V and J are TRBV20-1 and TRBJ1-3; the D gene is possibly TRBD1 (6 bases). Deletions cut 5 bases from V and 0 bases from J, with 14 bases between. Germline V lookup: CDR1 DFQATT, CDR2 SNEGSKA (reference sequence). This CDR3 spans 15 amino acids. The CDR3 reads CSAGRDILSGNTIYF. DNA of the CDR3: TGCAGTGCTGGCCGGGACATCCTCTCTGGAAACACCATATATTTT.

The chain is built from TRBV28 and TRBJ2-5; D is uncertain. CDR1 and CDR2 (germline): MDHEN, SYDVKM. The CDR3 length is 12 residues. The V and J ends lost 4 bases and 7 bases respectively, with 10 bases between them. The CDR3 spells CASSSPTGTQYF. The CDR3 DNA reads TGTGCCAGCAGTTCCCCTACCGGGACCCAGTACTTC.

Only a few counts were recorded for this clonotype. The chain is built from TRBV6-2 or TRBV6-3 and TRBJ2-6; no reliable D call. Germline-derived CDR1 and CDR2 are MNHEY and SVGEGT. V lost 6 bases and J lost 0, with 18 bases in between. This CDR3 comprises 18 residues. CDR3 nucleotide sequence: TGTGCCAGCAGAAAAAGGCCAGTACAGAGCTCTGGGGCCAACGTCCTGACTTTC. Encoded protein: CASRKRPVQSSGANVLTF.

This chain uses TRBV6-1 with TRBJ2-5, with D possibly being TRBD1 or TRBD2 (6 bases each). In germline, CDR1 is MNHNS, CDR2 SASEGT. Trimming shortened V by 6 bases and J by 2 bases, and 13 bases separated the two germline ends. This CDR3 has 14 amino acids. The CDR3: CASSPGGQQETQYF. The CDR3 coding sequence is TGTGCCAGCAGCCCCGGGGGACAACAAGAGACCCAGTACTTC.

In this sample, this clonotype turned up a few times. V is TRBV5-1 and J is TRBJ2-1, with 9 positions matching TRBD2. Germline V gene data show CDR1 as SGHRS and CDR2 as YFSETQ. The CDR3 runs 14 residues. Germline trimming cut 1 base from V and 5 bases from J; bases unmatched to any gene: 1. The CDR3 loop reads CASSLSGGHNEQFF. The DNA for the CDR3 is TGCGCCAGCAGCTTGAGCGGGGGGCACAATGAGCAGTTCTTC.

The chain employs TRBV20-1 and TRBJ2-7, with a weak D call TRBD2 (7 bases). V was shortened by 1 base and J by 4 bases, with 14 bases between the two germline ends. The CDR3 sequence is 14 residues long. Per germline, CDR1 DFQATT and CDR2 SNEGSKA (reference sequence). This CDR3 reads CSARAQGRAYEQYF. CDR3 nucleotide sequence: TGCAGTGCTAGAGCTCAGGGGAGGGCTTACGAGCAGTACTTC.

CDR3 DNA: TGTGCCAGCAGTTTCGGTTTCCTAGGGGCGGCCGGGGAGCTGTTTTTT. Encoded protein: CASSFGFLGAAGELFF. The rearrangement joins TRBV27 to TRBJ2-2; perhaps TRBD1 as D (5 bases). From germline, CDR1 is MNHEY and CDR2 SMNVEV (reference sequence). The V and J ends lost 3 bases and 6 bases respectively, with 17 bases between them. The CDR3 has 16 residues.

The chain is built from TRBV5-1 and TRBJ1-4; 9 positions match TRBD1. CDR1 is SGHRS, CDR2 YFSETQ, per germline. V shed 2 bases, J shed 7 bases, and the junction held 6 bases outside the gene matches. The CDR3 extends over 15 amino acids. The CDR3 region has the DNA TGCGCCAGCAGCTTAGGGGACAGGGATTCTGAAAAACTGTTTTTT. Protein product: CASSLGDRDSEKLFF. Filled out from reference TRBV5-1 and TRBJ1-4, the complete variable domain reads KAGVTQTPRYLIKTRGQQVTLSCSPISGHRSVSWYQQTPGQGLQFLFEYFSETQRNKGNFPGRFSGRQFSNSRSEMNVSTLELGDSALYLCASSLGDRDSEKLFFGSGTQLSVL.

The rearrangement joins TRBV7-9 to TRBJ1-2, with a tentative D call TRBD1 (6 bases). There are 13 residues in the CDR3. CDR1 and CDR2 from the germline V gene are SEHNR and FQNEAQ (reference sequence). V gave up 1 base and J gave up 8 bases, with 11 bases separating them. CDR3 amino acids: CASSLGQADGYTF. The CDR3 DNA follows: TGTGCCAGCAGCTTAGGACAGGCGGACGGCTACACCTTC. Supplemented by reference TRBV7-9 and TRBJ1-2, the full variable domain reads DTGVSQNPRHKITKRGQNVTFRCDPISEHNRLYWYRQTLGQGPEFLTYFQNEAQLEKSRLLSDRFSAERPKGSFSTLEIQRTEQGDSAMYLCASSLGQADGYTFGSGTRLTVV.

The rearrangement links TRBV12-3 or TRBV12-4 to TRBJ1-6; D is ambiguous. The V end was cut by 6 bases, the J end by 7 bases, with 13 bases between. The CDR3 covers 14 residues. For the CDR3, the DNA is TGTGCCAGCAGCCCGGCGGGGTCGAATTCACCCCTCCACTTT. This gives the protein CASSPAGSNSPLHF.

This clonotype was found a few times. The CDR3 DNA reads as TGCGCCAGCAGCCCGGGACTAGCGGGATGGGGAGATACGCAGTATTTT. This gives the protein CASSPGLAGWGDTQYF. The chain recombines TRBV5-1 with TRBJ2-3, with 13 nucleotides matching TRBD2. The germline V gene has CDR1 SGHRS and CDR2 YFSETQ. J was trimmed by 5 bases and V by 4 bases; bases with no gene match: 7. This CDR3 contains 16 residues.

This clonotype was observed a handful of times. The DNA for the CDR3 is TGTGCCAGCAGCTTAGCCAGGGGGTACACTGAAGCTTTCTTT. It is translated as CASSLARGYTEAFF. The gene calls are TRBV7-2 and TRBJ1-1; TRBD1 agrees at 7 bases. From germline, CDR1 is SGHTA and CDR2 FQGNSA. V was clipped by 0 bases and J by 3 bases; unmatched bases: 1. The CDR3 is made up of 14 amino acids.

V gene TRBV12-3 or TRBV12-4 combines with J gene TRBJ2-1; no firm D call. Trimming stripped 5 bases from V and 6 bases from J, with 11 bases between. The CDR3 loop spans 13 amino acids. This CDR3 is CASSLNPSNEQFF. CDR3 sequence (DNA): TGTGCCAGCAGTCTCAATCCTTCCAATGAGCAGTTCTTC.